This is a list of T cell receptor beta chains from one sample in a study of human T cells and chemical hapten exposure. One entry per CDR3 protein, called by TCRdb with MiXCR from the RACE reads. The repertoire holds some 82,000 distinct CDR3 sequences, about 6.6% seen once, with 1% to 1.5% in the top ten. The source was whole blood, collected in connection with sensitization to the hapten diphenylcyclopropenone (DPC). These receptors all come from a woman aged 30 to 39 with alopecia areata. Some clones in this sample may be carry-over from other donors' samples. CDR3s include the opening cysteine and the closing phenylalanine or tryptophan. A D gene is named only where the DNA matches it firmly. Some rows mark clone size as missing; the rest say once, few, many or name a class of expanded clone.

CASSLAAGGGEQYF TGTGCCAGCAGTTTAGCAGCGGGGGGAGGCGAGCAGTACTTC 14 TRBD2 TRBJ2-7 many TRBV12-3/TRBV12-4
CASSFGDRGRPYEQYF TGTGCCAGCAGTTTTGGGGACAGGGGGCGTCCCTACGAGCAGTACTTC 16 TRBD1 TRBJ2-7 many TRBV6-6
CASSGRDRDYNSPLHF TGTGCCAGCAGCGGCCGAGACAGGGACTATAATTCACCCCTCCACTTT 16 NA TRBJ1-6 many TRBV21-1
CSGWHGAITEAFF TGCAGCGGGTGGCATGGGGCGATCACTGAAGCTTTCTTT 13 NA TRBJ1-1 many TRBV29-1
CASTYSGGNEQFF TGTGCCAGCACCTATTCGGGGGGTAATGAGCAGTTCTTC 13 TRBD2 TRBJ2-1 few TRBV3-1
CASSFRNEKLFF TGTGCCAGCAGTTTCCGAAATGAAAAACTGTTTTTT 12 NA TRBJ1-4 many TRBV27
CASSLRRGNTDTQYF TGTGCCAGCAGCTTAAGGCGGGGGAACACAGATACGCAGTATTTT 15 TRBD2 TRBJ2-3 few TRBV7-9
CASSLGGGTQHF TGTGCCAGCAGCTTGGGGGGAGGGACCCAGCATTTT 12 NA TRBJ1-5 NA TRBV5-6
CASSLMTGTLQNTEAFF TGTGCCAGCAGCTTGATGACCGGGACACTCCAAAACACTGAAGCTTTCTTT 17 NA TRBJ1-1 NA TRBV7-2
CASSSGSVMHSPLHF TGTGCCAGCAGTTCCGGATCCGTGATGCATTCACCCCTCCACTTT 15 NA TRBJ1-6 few TRBV7-9
CASSFSPPGQGIYEQYF TGTGCCAGCAGCTTCTCTCCCCCGGGACAGGGTATCTACGAGCAGTACTTC 17 TRBD1 TRBJ2-7 NA TRBV7-9
CASSPPPVTDTQYF TGTGCCAGCAGTCCTCCACCCGTAACAGATACGCAGTATTTT 14 NA TRBJ2-3 many TRBV12-3/TRBV12-4
CSARDFDSLTDTQYF TGCAGTGCTAGAGATTTTGACAGCCTCACAGATACGCAGTATTTT 15 NA TRBJ2-3 many TRBV20-1
CSVDRDPGNTEAFF TGCAGCGTTGACAGGGACCCCGGCAACACTGAAGCTTTCTTT 14 NA TRBJ1-1 many TRBV29-1
CASSLGWGQGHTEAFF TGTGCCAGCAGCTTAGGATGGGGACAGGGACACACTGAAGCTTTCTTT 16 TRBD1 TRBJ1-1 NA TRBV11-3
CASSALTGSDQPQHF TGTGCCAGCAGTGCCCTGACAGGGAGTGATCAGCCCCAGCATTTT 15 TRBD1 TRBJ1-5 NA TRBV2
CASTRTGITDTQYF TGTGCCAGCACCCGGACAGGCATCACAGATACGCAGTATTTT 14 TRBD1 TRBJ2-3 many TRBV12-3/TRBV12-4
CSVEDRVYAFF TGCAGCGTAGAGGACAGGGTGTATGCTTTCTTT 11 TRBD1 TRBJ1-1 few TRBV29-1
CASSRTGLEEKLFF TGCGCCAGCAGCCGGACAGGGCTTGAGGAAAAACTGTTTTTT 14 TRBD1 TRBJ1-4 NA TRBV5-1
CSVVWTTYNEQFF TGCAGCGTTGTGTGGACAACGTACAATGAGCAGTTCTTC 13 NA TRBJ2-1 many TRBV29-1
CASSKGGGSTDTQYF TGTGCCAGCAGCAAGGGGGGGGGGAGCACAGATACGCAGTATTTT 15 NA TRBJ2-3 NA TRBV11-3
CASSRTAGGRAFF TGTGCCAGCAGCCGGACCGCAGGGGGCCGAGCTTTCTTT 13 TRBD1 TRBJ1-1 many TRBV14
CASSIPGQGSLGGNTIYF TGTGCCAGCAGCATTCCGGGACAGGGCTCCTTAGGTGGAAACACCATATATTTT 18 TRBD1 TRBJ1-3 NA TRBV7-9
CASSLMPGLAGSDTQYF TGTGCCAGCAGCTTAATGCCGGGACTAGCGGGTTCAGATACGCAGTATTTT 17 TRBD2 TRBJ2-3 many TRBV7-3
CASSFGAGGAPNQPQHF TGTGCCAGCAGTTTTGGAGCAGGGGGCGCCCCCAATCAGCCCCAGCATTTT 17 TRBD1 TRBJ1-5 many TRBV5-6
CSVEHGTGRTQYF TGCAGCGTCGAGCACGGGACAGGGAGAACGCAGTATTTT 13 TRBD1 TRBJ2-3 many TRBV29-1
CASSIVAGFGETQYF TGTGCCAGTAGTATCGTGGCGGGTTTTGGCGAGACCCAGTACTTC 15 NA TRBJ2-5 NA TRBV19
CASSLGTGGFDTQYF TGTGCCAGCAGTTTGGGGACAGGGGGTTTCGATACGCAGTATTTT 15 TRBD1 TRBJ2-3 many TRBV28
CASSTGLAGMTSQIRSYTQYF TGTGCCAGCAGTACGGGACTAGCGGGAATGACCTCCCAGATAAGGTCGTATACGCAGTATTTT 21 TRBD2 TRBJ2-3 many TRBV28
CASSLEQGVKQYF TGCGCCAGCAGCTTGGAGCAGGGAGTTAAGCAGTACTTC 13 NA TRBJ2-7 many TRBV5-1
CASSLVGEFNYGYTF TGTGCCAGCAGCTTAGTGGGGGAATTTAACTATGGCTACACCTTC 15 NA TRBJ1-2 many TRBV7-9
CASSFASGLQANYGYTF TGTGCCAGCAGTTTTGCATCTGGGCTTCAAGCTAACTATGGCTACACCTTC 17 NA TRBJ1-2 few TRBV12-3/TRBV12-4
CSVVRDRGQANYGYTF TGCAGCGTGGTCCGGGACAGGGGACAGGCTAACTATGGCTACACCTTC 16 TRBD1 TRBJ1-2 many TRBV29-1
CASSAGLNNQPQHF TGTGCCAGCAGCGCCGGACTGAATAATCAGCCCCAGCATTTT 14 NA TRBJ1-5 NA TRBV7-9
CASSPGQGQFGQNEQFF TGTGCCAGCAGCCCAGGACAGGGACAGTTCGGGCAGAATGAGCAGTTCTTC 17 TRBD1 TRBJ2-1 many TRBV7-3
CSASHVPSGYTF TGCAGTGCTAGTCACGTTCCCAGCGGCTACACCTTC 12 NA TRBJ1-2 NA TRBV20-1
CSVAGGTSFF NA 10 NA TRBJ2-1 NA TRBV29-1
CASSNYRGANVLTF TGTGCCAGCAGTAACTACAGGGGGGCCAACGTCCTGACTTTC 14 NA TRBJ2-6 many TRBV6-1
CASRQDLGGYTF TGTGCCAGCAGACAGGATCTAGGTGGCTACACCTTC 12 NA TRBJ1-2 many TRBV2
CASSDPTGTGHYGYTF TGTGCCAGCAGTGATCCTACCGGGACAGGGCACTATGGCTACACCTTC 16 TRBD1 TRBJ1-2 many TRBV25-1
CASSSWTGYNSPLHF TGTGCCAGCAGCTCCTGGACAGGGTATAATTCACCCCTCCACTTT 15 TRBD1 TRBJ1-6 once TRBV5-4
CASSPRGNAFF TGTGCCAGCAGTCCCAGGGGGAATGCTTTCTTT 11 TRBD1 TRBJ1-1 NA TRBV12-3/TRBV12-4
CASSFTGPHEQYF TGTGCCAGCAGCTTTACAGGTCCCCACGAGCAGTACTTC 13 NA TRBJ2-7 many TRBV7-9
CASSLGGPQGYGYTF TGCGCCAGCAGCTTGGGCGGTCCACAAGGCTATGGCTACACCTTC 15 NA TRBJ1-2 few TRBV5-1
CASSLFANYGYTF TGTGCCAGCAGTTTATTCGCTAACTATGGCTACACCTTC 13 NA TRBJ1-2 NA TRBV27
CSARVEDRSLAYGYTF TGCAGTGCTAGGGTCGAGGACAGGAGTCTAGCCTATGGCTACACCTTC 16 TRBD1 TRBJ1-2 few TRBV20-1
CASSSRDLSGYTF TGTGCCAGCAGTTCTCGGGACCTCTCTGGCTACACCTTC 13 NA TRBJ1-2 few TRBV27
CASSPAIATNEKLFF TGTGCCAGCAGTCCCGCGATAGCAACTAATGAAAAACTGTTTTTT 15 NA TRBJ1-4 NA TRBV12-3/TRBV12-4
CASSSSTRGTQYF TGTGCCAGCAGCTCTTCAACTAGGGGAACGCAGTATTTT 13 NA TRBJ2-3 many TRBV7-9
CASSLAPWRGGYEQYF TGTGCCAGCAGCTTAGCGCCTTGGCGGGGGGGCTACGAGCAGTACTTC 16 TRBD2 TRBJ2-7 few TRBV7-9